These 22 T cell receptor beta chains were all obtained from the same sample, sequenced in a study of T cells in Graves' hyperthyroidism and ophthalmopathy. Amplified TCR beta CDR3 regions came from RNA transcripts. In the first-round RT-PCR of the TCR CDR3, the HTBI primer set was used. Each CDR3 protein gets one entry after TCRdb re-called the multiplex PCR reads with MiXCR. The table records fewer than 750,000 distinct CDR3 sequences, around 15% of them present only once. The sample comprised blood. Every receptor here comes from a woman in her thirties or forties with Graves' ophthalmopathy.

This chain uses TRBV27 with TRBJ1-2, with D uncertain. There are 15 residues in the CDR3. The germline V and J ends were trimmed by 3 bases and 3 bases, with 14 bases remaining between them. In germline, CDR1 is MNHEY, CDR2 SMNVEV (reference sequence). The chain's CDR3 is CASSLNLPYHYGYTF. Here the CDR3 DNA reads TGTGCCAGCAGTTTGAACCTCCCTTACCACTATGGCTACACCTTC.

This clonotype has a handful of counts. This CDR3 fails to terminate in the conserved phenylalanine or tryptophan, so it likely reflects a read error. J is TRBJ1-2 and V is TRBV5-6, with 7 nucleotides matching TRBD1. The CDR3 loop spans 14 amino acids. With 5 bases clipped from V and 8 bases from J, the junction kept 12 bases outside the gene matches. CDR1 and CDR2 from the germline V gene are SGHDT and YYEEEE. The CDR3 region is CASSRDTGVGGYTL. CDR3 nucleotides: TGTGCCAGCAGTCGGGACACAGGGGTAGGAGGCTACACCCTC.

This clonotype was counted at least ten times. The chain joins TRBV27 to TRBJ1-2, with 8 bases fitting TRBD1. Germline V lookup: CDR1 MNHEY, CDR2 SMNVEV (reference sequence). The trim removed 0 bases at V and 8 bases at J, leaving 8 bases unmatched. The CDR3 totals 15 residues. CDR3 in DNA: TGTGCCAGCAGTTTATCCGGACAGGGCCGCAGGGGCTACACCTTC. It encodes CASSLSGQGRRGYTF.

This clonotype was counted many times. V usage is TRBV28 and J usage is TRBJ2-7; the match to TRBD2 covers 9 bases. This CDR3 contains 16 residues. J gave up 0 bases and V 5 bases, and 8 bases lay outside the gene matches. CDR1 MDHEN and CDR2 SYDVKM come from the germline V gene. The CDR3 here is CASSPGVSGSSYEQYF. CDR3 nucleotides: TGTGCCAGCAGTCCCGGGGTTAGCGGGAGCTCCTACGAGCAGTACTTC.

Only a few counts were recorded for this clonotype. The V gene is TRBV28, the J gene TRBJ2-2; tentative D call: TRBD2 (6 bases). This CDR3 region has 16 residues. V was pared by 1 base and J by 7 bases, with 16 bases between. Germline V gives CDR1 MDHEN, CDR2 SYDVKM. Here the CDR3 reads CASSLSPPSVHGELFF. In nucleotides, the CDR3 is TGTGCCAGCAGTTTATCCCCCCCTAGCGTACACGGGGAGCTGTTTTTT.

This clonotype was seen many times. The chain carries TRBV6-5 and TRBJ2-5, with D possibly matching TRBD1 (6 bases). The V gene's germline CDR1 is MNHEY and CDR2 SVGAGI. The V and J ends lost 0 bases and 1 base respectively, with 9 bases between them. The CDR3 totals 15 residues. This CDR3 is CASSYSIQGQETQYF. CDR3 bases: TGTGCCAGCAGTTACTCGATACAGGGCCAAGAGACCCAGTACTTC.

The genes are TRBV27 and TRBJ1-3; TRBD1 is a possible D gene (5 bases). The CDR3 has 15 residues. Trimming cost V 2 bases and J 0 bases, with 8 bases left between them. Per the germline V gene, CDR1 is MNHEY and CDR2 is SMNVEV (reference sequence). The CDR3 nucleotides are TGTGCCAGCAGTTTAGACAGCACCTCTGGAAACACCATATATTTT. This gives the protein CASSLDSTSGNTIYF.

This clonotype was picked up many times. The rearrangement uses TRBV5-1 and TRBJ2-7; TRBD1 aligns across 7 bases. Germline V lookup: CDR1 SGHRS, CDR2 YFSETQ. The CDR3 covers 16 residues. J gave up 3 bases and V 4 bases, and 13 bases lay outside the gene matches. The CDR3 sequence: CASSPTGTASVYEQYF. The CDR3 DNA is TGCGCCAGCAGCCCGACCGGGACAGCCTCGGTCTACGAGCAGTACTTC.

V is TRBV7-3 and J is TRBJ2-2; D uncertain. This CDR3 has 16 residues. The germline CDR1 and CDR2 sequences are SGHTA and FQGTGA. V lost 4 bases and J 0 bases, leaving 12 bases between the germline ends. The CDR3 region has the DNA TGTGCCAGCAGCTCCTCGTTGGTTTCGAACACCGGGGAGCTGTTTTTT. Translation gives CASSSSLVSNTGELFF.

This chain joins TRBV28 and TRBJ2-7; 7 nucleotides agree with TRBD1. Germline V gives CDR1 MDHEN, CDR2 SYDVKM. CDR3 length equals 14 residues. V trimming: 8 bases; J trimming: 2 bases; junction bases outside the gene matches: 9. The CDR3 coding sequence is TGTGCCAGCGCCCTAGGGCAGGGGGCCTACGAGCAGTACTTC. Its translation is CASALGQGAYEQYF.

This chain joins TRBV20-1 and TRBJ1-2; unclear D gene. This CDR3 comprises 13 residues. Trimming stripped 2 bases from V and 1 base from J, with 8 bases between. The germline CDR1 and CDR2 sequences are DFQATT and SNEGSKA (reference sequence). The CDR3 DNA reads TGCAGTGCTAGACCGAGGGTTAACTATGGCTACACCTTC. This translates into CSARPRVNYGYTF.

The rearrangement uses TRBV6-1 and TRBJ1-1; TRBD1 matches at 9 bases. From germline, CDR1 is MNHNS and CDR2 SASEGT. This CDR3 contains 14 residues. J was trimmed by 4 bases and V by 5 bases; bases with no gene match: 5. The DNA of the CDR3 is TGTGCCAGCAGTCGGGACAGGGAGGCCACTGAAGCTTTCTTT. Residues: CASSRDREATEAFF.

The gene calls are TRBV6-1 and TRBJ1-1, with D perhaps TRBD1 (6 bases). V was cut by 2 bases and J by 1 base, with 11 bases left in between. The germline V gene encodes CDR1 MNHNS and CDR2 SASEGT. The CDR3 length is 15 residues. The CDR3 bases are TGTGCCAGCAGTGAAAGGGGGGCCCCGAACACTGAAGCTTTCTTT. The encoded protein is CASSERGAPNTEAFF.

This clonotype was recorded many times. J is TRBJ1-2 and V is TRBV6-5; D is unresolved. The CDR3 has 15 residues. The V end was cut by 2 bases, the J end by 2 bases, with 12 bases between. Germline V CDR1 and CDR2: MNHEY, SVGAGI. CDR3 in DNA: TGTGCCAGCAGTTACGTCGGAGCGGTGAACTATGGCTACACCTTC. Encoded protein: CASSYVGAVNYGYTF.

The DNA of the CDR3 is TGTGCCACCAGCAGGACCCAAGAGACCCAGTACTTC. Encoded protein: CATSRTQETQYF. The chain carries TRBV15 and TRBJ2-5; D call uncertain. The CDR3 length is 12 residues. Trimming took 3 bases from V and 1 from J, leaving 3 bases between them. CDR1 and CDR2 from the germline V gene are LNHNV and YYDKDF (reference sequence).

This clonotype was counted a few times. The gene calls are TRBV20-1 and TRBJ2-2, with D maybe TRBD1 (5 bases). CDR1 and CDR2 (germline): DFQATT, SNEGSKA (reference sequence). CDR3 length equals 14 residues. The V end lost 4 bases, the J end lost 7 bases, and 16 bases lay between the germline ends. Here the CDR3 reads CSATQGARYGELFF. CDR3 sequence (DNA): TGCAGTGCTACCCAGGGCGCGCGATACGGGGAGCTGTTTTTT.

For this clonotype: Possible read error: a much larger clone is one base away. The chain has TRBV12-3 or TRBV12-4 and TRBJ1-1; 9 bases line up with TRBD1. This CDR3 contains 16 residues. Unmatched junction bases numbered 9, after V lost 6 bases and J lost 1 base. The CDR3 loop is CASRRTGDSPNTEAFF. In DNA form, the CDR3 reads TGTGCCAGCAGAAGGACAGGGGACAGCCCGAACACTGAAGCTTTCTTT.

The sample holds many counts of this clonotype. This chain links TRBV7-9 with TRBJ2-3; D gene unclear. Germline lookup yields CDR1 SEHNR and CDR2 FQNEAQ (reference sequence). The V end was cut by 5 bases, the J end by 0 bases, with 6 bases between. This CDR3 contains 13 residues. This CDR3 reads CASSIYSTDTQYF. CDR3 nucleotide sequence: TGTGCCAGCAGCATTTACAGCACAGATACGCAGTATTTT. The complete variable domain, with remaining parts taken from reference TRBV7-9 and TRBJ2-3, reads DTGVSQNPRHKITKRGQNVTFRCDPISEHNRLYWYRQTLGQGPEFLTYFQNEAQLEKSRLLSDRFSAERPKGSFSTLEIQRTEQGDSAMYLCASSIYSTDTQYFGPGTRLTVL.

The chain links TRBV27 to TRBJ1-1; 7 bases agree with TRBD1. Looked up from germline, CDR1 is MNHEY and CDR2 is SMNVEV (reference sequence). The CDR3 consists of 14 residues. V dropped 10 bases and J dropped 7; count of bases not matched to a gene: 15. DNA of the CDR3: TGTGCCACCAAGGGTCCGAGGCAGGGGGGTGAAGCTTTCTTT. Protein product: CATKGPRQGGEAFF.

This clonotype was recorded at least ten times. The V gene is TRBV4-2, the J gene TRBJ1-3; D is uncertain. CDR3 length: 14 residues. Per the germline V gene, CDR1 is LGHNA and CDR2 is YNFKEQ. Trimming removed 0 bases from V and 3 bases from J, with 6 bases in between. The CDR3 DNA sequence: TGTGCCAGCAGCCAAGACCTCCGTGGAAACACCATATATTTT. Translating it yields CASSQDLRGNTIYF.

The sample holds many counts of this clonotype. The rearrangement uses TRBV28 and TRBJ2-5, with D uncertain. Trimming took 7 bases from V and 0 from J, leaving 9 bases between them. Per germline, CDR1 MDHEN and CDR2 SYDVKM. The CDR3 sequence is 13 residues long. CDR3 region: CASTFDDQETQYF. CDR3 nucleotide sequence: TGTGCCAGCACCTTCGATGACCAAGAGACCCAGTACTTC.

The rearrangement links TRBV6-2 or TRBV6-3 to TRBJ1-1; D remains ambiguous. The CDR3 totals 12 residues. The V and J ends lost 4 bases and 7 bases respectively, with 10 bases between them. Germline V gives CDR1 MNHEY, CDR2 SVGEGT. The CDR3 nucleotides read TGTGCCAGCAGTTGGGAAGAGCATGAAGCTTTCTTT. Protein: CASSWEEHEAFF.